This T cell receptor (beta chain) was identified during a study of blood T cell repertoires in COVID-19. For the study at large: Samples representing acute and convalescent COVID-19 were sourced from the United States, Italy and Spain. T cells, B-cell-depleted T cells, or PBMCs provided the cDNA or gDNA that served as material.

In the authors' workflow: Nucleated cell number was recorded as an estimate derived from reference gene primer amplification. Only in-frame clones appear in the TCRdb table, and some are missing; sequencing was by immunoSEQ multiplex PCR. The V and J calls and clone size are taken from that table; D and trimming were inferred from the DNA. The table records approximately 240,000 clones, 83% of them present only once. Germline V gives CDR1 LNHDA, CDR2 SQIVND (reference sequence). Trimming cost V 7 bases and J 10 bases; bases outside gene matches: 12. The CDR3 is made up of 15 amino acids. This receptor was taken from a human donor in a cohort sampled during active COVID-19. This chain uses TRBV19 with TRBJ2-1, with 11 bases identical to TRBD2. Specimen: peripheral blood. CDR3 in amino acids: CASTPTSGTPGEQFF. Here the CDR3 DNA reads TGTGCCAGTACTCCGACTAGCGGGACCCCAGGGGAGCAGTTCTTC.